Listed here are 5 T cell receptor beta chains from one sample, sequenced in a study of T cells in Graves' hyperthyroidism and ophthalmopathy. RNA transcripts yielded amplified TCR beta CDR3 regions. Primed by the HTBI set, a first-round RT-PCR was run on the TCR CDR3. TCRdb reprocessed the multiplex PCR reads via MiXCR and lists one record per CDR3 protein. Of 350,000 to 400,000 distinct CDR3 sequences listed, under 15% are singletons. Sequencing was carried out using blood. Source of these receptors: a woman aged 30 to 39 with Graves' hyperthyroidism.

This chain joins TRBV13 and TRBJ2-1, with D hard to call. The DNA end is a closer match to TRBJ2-7, so the J assignment may be wrong. CDR3 size: 15 residues. CDR1 and CDR2 (germline): PRHDT, FYEKMQ (reference sequence). CDR3 sequence: CASSSRMSSYNEQYF. The CDR3 nucleotides read TGTGCCAGCAGCTCCCGTATGAGCTCCTACAATGAGCAGTACTTC.

The chain combines TRBV5-1 with TRBJ1-4, with a possible D match to TRBD1 (6 bases). This CDR3 contains 15 residues. Germline CDR1 SGHRS, CDR2 YFSETQ. V was clipped by 4 bases and J by 8 bases, with 18 bases between them. Here the CDR3 reads CASSRDGTYTEKLFF. The CDR3 nucleotides are TGCGCCAGCAGCAGGGACGGGACATATACCGAAAAACTGTTTTTT.

This clonotype was seen many times. This sequence joins TRBV2 and TRBJ2-1; D may correspond to TRBD1 or TRBD2 (7 bases each). The CDR3 loop spans 14 amino acids. Between the trimmed V and J ends, which lost 11 bases and 0 bases, there was a span of 14 bases. CDR1 and CDR2 from the germline V gene are SNHLY and FYNNEI. CDR3 sequence: CAGGGTDSYNEQFF. The CDR3 DNA follows: TGTGCCGGGGGAGGGACAGACTCCTACAATGAGCAGTTCTTC. Looking up the rest from reference TRBV2 and TRBJ2-1 gives the full variable domain: EPEVTQTPSHQVTQMGQEVILRCVPISNHLYFYWYRQILGQKVEFLVSFYNNEISEKSEIFDDQFSVERPDGSNFTLKIRSTKLEDSAMYFCAGGGTDSYNEQFFGPGTRLTVL.

This clonotype was detected ten times or more. The chain carries TRBV28 and TRBJ2-7, with unresolved D. Germline V gene sequence: CDR1 MDHEN, CDR2 SYDVKM. This CDR3 is 12 amino acids long. Trimming took off 2 bases at V and 2 bases at J, with 4 bases between the two ends. The CDR3 DNA is TGTGCCAGCAGTTTACCACCCTACGAGCAGTACTTC. It yields the protein CASSLPPYEQYF.

This clonotype was seen a few times. The chain joins TRBV27 to TRBJ1-2; D uncertain. CDR3 length equals 15 residues. V dropped 3 bases and J dropped 0 bases, with 11 bases sitting between them. Germline assignment: CDR1 MNHEY and CDR2 SMNVEV (reference sequence). CDR3 sequence reads: CASSFHGQSNYGYTF. The DNA of the CDR3 is TGTGCCAGCAGTTTTCACGGTCAATCTAACTATGGCTACACCTTC.